Below, 14 T cell receptor beta chains from the same sample are listed, as sequenced in a study of shared clonotypes between healthy human individuals. TCRdb's copy holds only in-frame clones and misses some; the assay was immunoSEQ multiplex PCR. Of some 490,000 clones in the sample, over 70% were seen once. The sequencing input was PBMCs. Receptors were obtained from a woman aged 40 to 55 in good health. Some clones in this sample may be carry-over from other donors' samples.

This clone has more than one count but fewer than ten. The rearrangement joins TRBV19 to TRBJ2-3; 11 nucleotides line up with TRBD2. The CDR3 extends over 15 amino acids. In germline, CDR1 is LNHDA, CDR2 SQIVND (reference sequence). V lost 10 bases to trimming and J lost 0 bases; unmatched junction nucleotides: 6. The CDR3 nucleotides read TGTGCCACCTCGGGACTAGCGGCTAGCACAGATACGCAGTATTTT. It is translated as CATSGLAASTDTQYF.

The chain recombines TRBV7-8 with TRBJ1-1; 10 nucleotides match TRBD1. Per the germline V gene, CDR1 is SGHVS and CDR2 is FQNEAQ. The CDR3 extends over 17 amino acids. The V gene end was trimmed by 1 base and the J gene end by 3 bases; junction bases not matched to a gene: 8. CDR3 in DNA: TGTGCCAGCAGCTTAGGGTTGAGGACAGGGGGGGACACTGAAGCTTTCTTT. This encodes CASSLGLRTGGDTEAFF.

The chain carries TRBV30 and TRBJ2-5, with D possibly TRBD1 on 5 matching bases. The germline V gene encodes CDR1 GTSNPN and CDR2 SVGIG (reference sequence). With 3 bases removed from V and 4 bases from J, the gap between germline ends came to 18 bases. The CDR3 is made up of 15 amino acids. The CDR3 protein is CAWRDLGRESETQYF. The CDR3 DNA follows: TGTGCCTGGAGAGACTTGGGCAGGGAATCAGAGACCCAGTACTTC.

This clone was counted a single time. The CDR3 loop reads CSVERGTGHNEQFF. The CDR3 DNA is TGCAGCGTTGAACGGGGGACAGGGCACAATGAGCAGTTCTTC. This chain joins TRBV29-1 and TRBJ2-1; 9 nucleotides line up with TRBD1. CDR3 length equals 14 residues. CDR1 is SQVTM, CDR2 ANQGSEA, per germline. After removal of 2 bases from V and 5 bases from J, the junction contained 4 bases not matched to a gene.

About this clone itself: This probably arose from a read error, given a far larger clone one base away. The chain combines TRBV28 with TRBJ1-1, with D hard to call. The CDR3 covers 14 residues. From germline, CDR1 is MDHEN and CDR2 SYDVKM. CDR3 nucleotides: TGTGCCAGCAGTGATGACACAAAGAACACTGAAGCTTCCTTT. This gives the protein CASSDDTKNTEASF.

This clone was observed a single time. The sample carries other DNA sequences with the same CDR3. This chain uses TRBV27 with TRBJ2-1, with 9 bases aligning to TRBD2. The CDR3 sequence is 15 residues long. V gave up 6 bases and J gave up 0 bases; unmatched junction bases: 3. Germline V gives CDR1 MNHEY, CDR2 SMNVEV (reference sequence). CDR3 sequence reads: CASRLSGSSYNEQFF. Written as DNA, the CDR3 is TGTGCCAGCAGACTTAGCGGGAGCTCCTACAATGAGCAGTTCTTC.

This rearrangement joins TRBV7-9 to TRBJ2-5; 7 nucleotides line up with TRBD2. Losses at the gene ends were 1 base for V and 5 bases for J; bases not matched to a gene: 13. Germline assignment: CDR1 SEHNR and CDR2 FQNEAQ (reference sequence). The CDR3 runs to 17 residues. CDR3 region: CASSLVGRERERETQYF. The CDR3, as DNA: TGTGCCAGCAGCTTAGTCGGGAGAGAGCGGGAACGGGAGACCCAGTACTTC.

The genes are TRBV29-1 and TRBJ2-3; D unresolved. V shed 2 bases and J shed 4 bases, with 16 bases lying between them. CDR1 and CDR2 from the germline V gene are SQVTM and ANQGSEA. The CDR3 has 15 amino acids. CDR3 amino acids: CSVENRHLDADTQYF. The CDR3 DNA follows: TGCAGCGTTGAAAACAGACACCTCGACGCAGATACGCAGTATTTT.

Points on this clone: A single base is all that separates this from a far larger clone, so a read error is likely. The same CDR3 can be traced to other DNA sequences in this sample. The chain recombines TRBV4-2 with TRBJ1-2; no definite D call. Trimming removed 0 bases from V and 1 base from J, with 9 bases in between. Germline-derived CDR1 and CDR2 are LGHNA and YNFKEQ. This CDR3 spans 15 amino acids. The CDR3 is CASSQERSGNYGYTF. Here the CDR3 DNA reads TGTGCCAGCAGCCAAGAGAGGTCAGGTAACTATGGCTACACCTTC.

The rearrangement links TRBV30 to TRBJ2-7; D may correspond to TRBD1 or TRBD2 (6 bases each). Germline V gene sequence: CDR1 GTSNPN, CDR2 SVGIG (reference sequence). This CDR3 comprises 12 residues. V gave up 3 bases and J gave up 2 bases, with 8 bases separating them. CDR3 in DNA: TGTGCCTGGAGGGGGGGCACCTACGAGCAGTACTTC. As protein: CAWRGGTYEQYF.

This clone was recorded once. A far larger clone differs by one base, so this is likely a read error. The J gene is TRBJ1-5, the V gene TRBV28, with D maybe TRBD1 (5 bases). Trimming pared 2 bases from V and 0 bases from J, leaving 11 bases between. This CDR3 is 16 amino acids long. Germline lookup yields CDR1 MDHEN and CDR2 SYDVKM. For the CDR3, the DNA is TGTGCCAGCAGTTTAGTCTCCACAGGTAGCAATCAGCCCCAGCATTTT. Translating gives CASSLVSTGSNQPQHF.

This chain uses TRBV2 with TRBJ2-1, with 8 bases aligning to TRBD1. The CDR3 runs to 14 residues. Looked up from germline, CDR1 is SNHLY and CDR2 is FYNNEI. V was clipped by 6 bases and J by 6 bases; unmatched bases: 7. CDR3 nucleotides: TGTGCCAGCAGAATGGCTACAGGGGGCAATGAGCAGTTCTTC. Its translation: CASRMATGGNEQFF.

V and J are TRBV12-5 and TRBJ2-1; 7 nucleotides agree with TRBD2. The CDR3 has 15 amino acids. From germline, CDR1 is LGHNT and CDR2 FRNRAP. The junction had 8 bases not matched to a gene; V was cut back by 0 bases and J by 9 bases. CDR3 DNA sequence: TGTGCTAGTGGTTTGGTACAGAGCGGGATGGGTGAGCAGTTCTTC. It yields the protein CASGLVQSGMGEQFF.

V is TRBV27 and J is TRBJ1-3, with D possibly being TRBD1 (5 bases). Germline loops: CDR1 MNHEY, CDR2 SMNVEV (reference sequence). The CDR3 length is 15 residues. V lost 6 bases and J lost 4, with 16 bases in between. The CDR3 sequence is CASSRDRSPGNTIYF. The CDR3 bases are TGTGCCAGCAGCAGGGATAGATCGCCGGGAAACACCATATATTTT.